This T cell receptor beta chain was sequenced in a study of T cells after posttransplantation cyclophosphamide. This CDR3 spans 14 amino acids. The V and J ends lost 6 bases and 2 bases, in that order; junction bases with no gene match: 5. Germline V gives CDR1 MNHEY, CDR2 SVGAGI. Here immunoSEQ multiplex PCR was the method, and the copy in TCRdb shows in-frame clones only, minus some. This repertoire shows about 24,000 clones, 86% found once; its top ten account for approximately 6.7%. This clonotype was obtained from an older woman with a blood cancer, CMV-positive, and with a related stem cell donor. The chain carries TRBV6-5 and TRBJ2-7, with 9 bases identical to TRBD1. The sequencing input was PBMCs. CDR3 amino acids: CASRRDREAYEQYF. CDR3 nucleotide sequence: TGTGCCAGCAGGAGGGACAGGGAAGCCTACGAGCAGTACTTC.